This T cell receptor (beta chain) is drawn from a study of healthy donors' naive CD4 and CD8 T cells. Starting from 500 ng of total RNA, TCR libraries were made with linear amplification. Each CDR3 protein is one row after TCRdb ran MiXCR on the reads. The sample contains around 180,000 distinct CDR3 sequences, 65% to 80% of which appear only once. There are 16 residues in the CDR3. The V and J ends lost 0 bases and 7 bases, in that order; junction bases with no gene match: 6. Germline CDR1 reads MNHNY; CDR2 reads SVGAGI (reference sequence). V is TRBV6-6 and J is TRBJ2-1, with 10 bases that match TRBD2. The sample was naive CD4+ and CD8+ T cells sorted from blood, pooled from several donors. This clonotype was sampled from a pool of human donors in good health; the sample pools cells from several healthy donors. CDR3 sequence: CASSYSGLAAINEQFF. DNA of the CDR3: TGTGCCAGCAGTTACTCAGGACTAGCGGCAATTAATGAGCAGTTCTTC.